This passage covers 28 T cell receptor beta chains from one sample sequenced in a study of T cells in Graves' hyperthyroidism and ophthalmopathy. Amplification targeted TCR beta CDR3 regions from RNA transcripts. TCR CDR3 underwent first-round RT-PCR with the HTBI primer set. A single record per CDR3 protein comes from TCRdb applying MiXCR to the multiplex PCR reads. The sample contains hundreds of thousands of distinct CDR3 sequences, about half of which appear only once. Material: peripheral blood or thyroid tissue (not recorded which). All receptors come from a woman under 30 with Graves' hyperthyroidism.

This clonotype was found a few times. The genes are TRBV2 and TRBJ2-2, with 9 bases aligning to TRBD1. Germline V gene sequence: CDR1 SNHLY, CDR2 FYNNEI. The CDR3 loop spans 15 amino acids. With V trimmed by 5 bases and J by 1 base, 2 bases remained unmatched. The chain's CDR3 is CASSRGQGNTGELFF. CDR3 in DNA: TGTGCCAGCAGTAGGGGACAGGGGAACACCGGGGAGCTGTTTTTT.

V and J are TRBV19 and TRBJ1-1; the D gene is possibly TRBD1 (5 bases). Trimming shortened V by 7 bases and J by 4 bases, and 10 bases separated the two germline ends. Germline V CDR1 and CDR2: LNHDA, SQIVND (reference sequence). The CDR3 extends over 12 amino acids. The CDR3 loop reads CASNFGGTEAFF. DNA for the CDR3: TGTGCCAGTAACTTTGGGGGCACTGAAGCTTTCTTT.

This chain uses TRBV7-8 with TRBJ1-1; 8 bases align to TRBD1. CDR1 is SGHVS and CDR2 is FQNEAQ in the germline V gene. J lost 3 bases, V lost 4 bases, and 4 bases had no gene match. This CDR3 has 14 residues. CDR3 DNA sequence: TGTGCCAGCAGCTCGGCGACAGGGGACACTGAAGCTTTCTTT. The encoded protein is CASSSATGDTEAFF.

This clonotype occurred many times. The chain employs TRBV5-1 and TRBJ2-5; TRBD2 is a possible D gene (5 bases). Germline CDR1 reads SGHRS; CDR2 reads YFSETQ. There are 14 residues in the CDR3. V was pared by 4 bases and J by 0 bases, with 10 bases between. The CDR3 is CASSAPGNQETQYF. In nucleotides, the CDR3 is TGCGCCAGCAGCGCACCCGGGAACCAAGAGACCCAGTACTTC.

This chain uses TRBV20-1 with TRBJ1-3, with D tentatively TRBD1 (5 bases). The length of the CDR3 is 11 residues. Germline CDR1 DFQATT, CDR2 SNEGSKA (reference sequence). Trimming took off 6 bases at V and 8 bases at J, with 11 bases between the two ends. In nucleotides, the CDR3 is TGCAGTGCCCGGGGACGGGACACCATATATTTT. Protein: CSARGRDTIYF.

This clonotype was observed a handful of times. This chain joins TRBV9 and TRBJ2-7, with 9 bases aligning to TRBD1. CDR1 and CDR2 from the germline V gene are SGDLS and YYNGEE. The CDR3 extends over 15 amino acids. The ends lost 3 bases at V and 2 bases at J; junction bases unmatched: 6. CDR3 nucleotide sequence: TGTGCCAGCAGCGACGGGGACAGGGAAGCCTACGAGCAGTACTTC. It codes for CASSDGDREAYEQYF.

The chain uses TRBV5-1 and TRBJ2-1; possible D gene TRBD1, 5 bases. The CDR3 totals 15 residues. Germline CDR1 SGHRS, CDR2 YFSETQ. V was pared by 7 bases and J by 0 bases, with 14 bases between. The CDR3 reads CASARVESSYNEQFF. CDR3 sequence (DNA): TGCGCCAGCGCCAGGGTGGAAAGCTCCTACAATGAGCAGTTCTTC. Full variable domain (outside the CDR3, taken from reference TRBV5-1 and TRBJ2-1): KAGVTQTPRYLIKTRGQQVTLSCSPISGHRSVSWYQQTPGQGLQFLFEYFSETQRNKGNFPGRFSGRQFSNSRSEMNVSTLELGDSALYLCASARVESSYNEQFFGPGTRLTVL.

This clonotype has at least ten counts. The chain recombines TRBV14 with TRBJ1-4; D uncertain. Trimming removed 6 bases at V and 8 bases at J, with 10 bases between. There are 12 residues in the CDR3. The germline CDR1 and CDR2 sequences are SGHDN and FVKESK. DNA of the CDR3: TGTGCCAGCAGTCGGACGGGAGAAAAACTGTTTTTT. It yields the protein CASSRTGEKLFF.

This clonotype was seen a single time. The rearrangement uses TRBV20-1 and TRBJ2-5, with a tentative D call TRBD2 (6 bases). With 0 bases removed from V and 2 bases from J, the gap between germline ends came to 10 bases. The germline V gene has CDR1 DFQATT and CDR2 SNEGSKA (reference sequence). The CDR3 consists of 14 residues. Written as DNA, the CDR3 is TGCAGTGCTAGAGATTGGGGGAGGCAAGAGACCCAGTACTTC. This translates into CSARDWGRQETQYF.

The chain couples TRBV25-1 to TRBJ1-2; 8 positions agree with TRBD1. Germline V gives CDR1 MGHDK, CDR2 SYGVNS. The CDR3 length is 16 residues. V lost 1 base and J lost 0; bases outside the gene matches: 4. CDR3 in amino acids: CASSEWGDRTNYGYTF. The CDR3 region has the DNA TGTGCCAGCAGTGAATGGGGGGACAGGACTAACTATGGCTACACCTTC.

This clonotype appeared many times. This CDR3 is CASSATASYGYTF. For the CDR3, the DNA is TGTGCCAGCAGTGCGACAGCCTCCTATGGCTACACCTTC. The chain combines TRBV6-4 with TRBJ1-2, with TRBD1 as a possible D gene (5 bases). Germline CDR1 is MRHNA and CDR2 is SNTAGT. V was pared by 4 bases and J by 4 bases, with 10 bases between. This CDR3 comprises 13 residues.

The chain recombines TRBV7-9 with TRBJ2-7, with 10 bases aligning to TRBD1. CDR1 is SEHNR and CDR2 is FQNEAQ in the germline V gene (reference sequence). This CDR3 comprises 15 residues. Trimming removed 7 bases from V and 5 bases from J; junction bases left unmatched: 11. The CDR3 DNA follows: TGTGCCAGCAATCCGGAGGAGACAGGGGGCAACGAGCAGTACTTC. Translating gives CASNPEETGGNEQYF.

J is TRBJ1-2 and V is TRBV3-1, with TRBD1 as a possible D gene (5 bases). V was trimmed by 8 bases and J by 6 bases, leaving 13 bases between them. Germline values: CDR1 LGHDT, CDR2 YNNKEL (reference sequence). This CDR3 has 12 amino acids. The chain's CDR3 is CASWFQGNGYTF. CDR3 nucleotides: TGTGCCAGCTGGTTCCAGGGTAATGGCTACACCTTC.

The CDR3 nucleotides are TGTGCCAGTAGTATTATCGGGGACAGGTATAGCAATCAGCCCCAGCATTTT. Translating it yields CASSIIGDRYSNQPQHF. V usage is TRBV19 and J usage is TRBJ1-5; 8 nucleotides agree with TRBD1. V gave up 3 bases and J gave up 0 bases; unmatched junction bases: 7. The V gene's germline CDR1 is LNHDA and CDR2 SQIVND (reference sequence). This CDR3 is built from 17 residues.

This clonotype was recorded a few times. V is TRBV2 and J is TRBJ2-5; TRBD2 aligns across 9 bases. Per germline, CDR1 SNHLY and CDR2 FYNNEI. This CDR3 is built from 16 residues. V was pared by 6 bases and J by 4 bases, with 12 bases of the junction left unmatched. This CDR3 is CASRKLAGRASETQYF. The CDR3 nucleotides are TGTGCCAGCAGGAAGCTAGCGGGGAGGGCCTCAGAGACCCAGTACTTC.

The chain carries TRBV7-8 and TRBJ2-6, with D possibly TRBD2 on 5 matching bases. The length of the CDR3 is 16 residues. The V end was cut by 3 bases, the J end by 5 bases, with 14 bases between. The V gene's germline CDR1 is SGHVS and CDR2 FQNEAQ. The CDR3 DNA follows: TGTGCCAGCAGCTTGGGTCGCCTAGCTAGGGCCAACGTCCTGACTTTC. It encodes CASSLGRLARANVLTF.

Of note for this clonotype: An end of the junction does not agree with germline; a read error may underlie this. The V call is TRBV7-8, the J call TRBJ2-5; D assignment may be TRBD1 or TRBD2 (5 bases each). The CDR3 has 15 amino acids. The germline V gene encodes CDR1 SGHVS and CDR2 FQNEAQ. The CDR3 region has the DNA TGCGCCAGCAGCCAAGGGGACGGATACCAAGAGACCCAGTACTTC. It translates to CASSQGDGYQETQYF.

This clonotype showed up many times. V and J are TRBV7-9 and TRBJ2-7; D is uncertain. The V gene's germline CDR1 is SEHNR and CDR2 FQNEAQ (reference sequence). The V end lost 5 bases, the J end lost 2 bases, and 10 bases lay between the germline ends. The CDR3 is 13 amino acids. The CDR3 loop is CASSPRATYEQYF. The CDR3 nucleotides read TGTGCCAGCAGCCCCCGGGCCACCTACGAGCAGTACTTC.

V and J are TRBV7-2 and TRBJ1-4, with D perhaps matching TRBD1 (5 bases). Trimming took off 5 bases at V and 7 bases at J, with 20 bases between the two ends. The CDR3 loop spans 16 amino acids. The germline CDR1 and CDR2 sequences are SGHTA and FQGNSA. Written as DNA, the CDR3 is TGTGCCAGCAGCCCCTGGTTCGGGGGTCGGGCTGAAAAACTGTTTTTT. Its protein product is CASSPWFGGRAEKLFF.

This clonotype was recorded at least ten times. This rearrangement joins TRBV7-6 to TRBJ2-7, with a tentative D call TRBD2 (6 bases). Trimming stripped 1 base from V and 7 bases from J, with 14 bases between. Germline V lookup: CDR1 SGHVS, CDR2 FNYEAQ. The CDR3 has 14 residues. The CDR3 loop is CASSLGRGSREQYF. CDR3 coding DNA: TGTGCCAGCAGCTTAGGGCGGGGATCGCGAGAGCAGTACTTC.

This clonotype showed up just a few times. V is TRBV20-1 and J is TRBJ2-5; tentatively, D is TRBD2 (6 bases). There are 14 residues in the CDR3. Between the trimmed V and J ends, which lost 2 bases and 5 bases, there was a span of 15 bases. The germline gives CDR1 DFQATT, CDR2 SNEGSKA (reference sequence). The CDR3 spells CSARSWEVGETQYF. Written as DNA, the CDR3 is TGCAGTGCTAGAAGTTGGGAGGTCGGGGAGACCCAGTACTTC.

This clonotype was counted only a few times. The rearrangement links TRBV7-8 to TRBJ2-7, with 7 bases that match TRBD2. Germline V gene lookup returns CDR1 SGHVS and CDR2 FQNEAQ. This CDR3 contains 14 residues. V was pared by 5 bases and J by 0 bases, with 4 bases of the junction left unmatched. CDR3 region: CASSGRDYSYEQYF. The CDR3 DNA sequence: TGTGCCAGCAGCGGAAGGGACTACTCCTACGAGCAGTACTTC.

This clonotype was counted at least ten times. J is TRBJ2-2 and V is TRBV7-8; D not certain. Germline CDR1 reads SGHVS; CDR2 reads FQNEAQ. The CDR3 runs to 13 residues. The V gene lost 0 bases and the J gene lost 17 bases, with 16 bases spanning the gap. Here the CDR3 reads CASSLARNTNFFF. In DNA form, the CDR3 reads TGTGCCAGCAGCTTAGCGCGAAACACCAACTTTTTTTTT.

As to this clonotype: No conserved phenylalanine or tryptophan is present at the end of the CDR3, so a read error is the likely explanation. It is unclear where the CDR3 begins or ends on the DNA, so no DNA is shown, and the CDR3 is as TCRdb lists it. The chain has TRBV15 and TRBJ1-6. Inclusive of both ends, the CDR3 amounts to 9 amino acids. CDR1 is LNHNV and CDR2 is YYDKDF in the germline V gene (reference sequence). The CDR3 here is CATSSPRAS.

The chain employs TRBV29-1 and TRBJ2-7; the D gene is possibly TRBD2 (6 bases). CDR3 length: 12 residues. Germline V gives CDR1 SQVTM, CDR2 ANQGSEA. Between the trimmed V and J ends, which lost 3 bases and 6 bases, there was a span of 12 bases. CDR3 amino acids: CSVEGRDAEQYF. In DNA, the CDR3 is TGCAGCGTTGAGGGGCGGGATGCCGAGCAGTACTTC.

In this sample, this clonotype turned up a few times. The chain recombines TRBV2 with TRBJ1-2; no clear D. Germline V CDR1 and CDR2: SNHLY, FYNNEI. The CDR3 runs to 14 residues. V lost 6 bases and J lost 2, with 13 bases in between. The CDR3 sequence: CASSHIIGNYGYTF. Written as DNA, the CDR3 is TGTGCCAGCAGCCACATTATCGGGAACTATGGCTACACCTTC.

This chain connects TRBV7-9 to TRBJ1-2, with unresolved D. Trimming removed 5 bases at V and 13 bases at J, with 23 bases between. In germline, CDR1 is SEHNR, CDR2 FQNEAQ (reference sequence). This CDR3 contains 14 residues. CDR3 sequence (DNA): TGTGCCAGCAGCCCTGACACCGGGGAGTCCGTAGGCACCTTC. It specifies CASSPDTGESVGTF.

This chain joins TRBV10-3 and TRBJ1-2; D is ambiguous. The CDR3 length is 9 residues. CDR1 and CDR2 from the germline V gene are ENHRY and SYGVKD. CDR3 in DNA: TGTGCTATCCGGGATGGCTACACCTTC. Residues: CAIRDGYTF.